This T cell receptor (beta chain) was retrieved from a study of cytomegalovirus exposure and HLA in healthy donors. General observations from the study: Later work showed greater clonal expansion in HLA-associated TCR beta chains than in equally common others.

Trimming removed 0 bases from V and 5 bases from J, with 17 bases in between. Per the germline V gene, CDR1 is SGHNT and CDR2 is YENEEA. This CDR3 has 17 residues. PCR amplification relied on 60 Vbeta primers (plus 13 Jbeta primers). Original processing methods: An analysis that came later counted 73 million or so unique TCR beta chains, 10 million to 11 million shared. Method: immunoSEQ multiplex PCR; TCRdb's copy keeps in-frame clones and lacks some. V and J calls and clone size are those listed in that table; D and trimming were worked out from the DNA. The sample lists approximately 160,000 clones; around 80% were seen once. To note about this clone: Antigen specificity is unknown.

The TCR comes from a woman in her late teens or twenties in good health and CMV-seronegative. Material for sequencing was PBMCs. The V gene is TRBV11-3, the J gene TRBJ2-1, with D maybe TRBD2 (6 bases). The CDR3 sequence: CASSLDRGVGRDNEQFF. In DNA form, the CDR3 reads TGTGCCAGCAGCTTAGATCGCGGGGTAGGGCGGGACAATGAGCAGTTCTTC.